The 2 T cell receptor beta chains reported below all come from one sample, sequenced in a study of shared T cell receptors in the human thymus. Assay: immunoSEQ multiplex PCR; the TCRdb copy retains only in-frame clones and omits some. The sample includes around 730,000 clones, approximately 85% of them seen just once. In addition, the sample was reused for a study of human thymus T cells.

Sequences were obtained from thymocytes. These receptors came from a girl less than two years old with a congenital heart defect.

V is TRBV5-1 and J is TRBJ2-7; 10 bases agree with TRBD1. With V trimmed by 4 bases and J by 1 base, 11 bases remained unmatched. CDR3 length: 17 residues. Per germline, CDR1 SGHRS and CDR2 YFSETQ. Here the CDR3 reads CASSRGGQGLVSYEQYF. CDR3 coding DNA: TGCGCCAGCAGCCGGGGGGGACAGGGGTTAGTATCCTACGAGCAGTACTTC.

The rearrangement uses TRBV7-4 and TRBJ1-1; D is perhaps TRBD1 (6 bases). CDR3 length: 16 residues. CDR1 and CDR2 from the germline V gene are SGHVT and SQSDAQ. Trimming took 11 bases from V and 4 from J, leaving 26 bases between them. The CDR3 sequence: CAPSGVGRRGSTEAFF. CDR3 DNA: TGTGCCCCGTCAGGGGTTGGGCGGAGAGGGAGCACTGAAGCTTTCTTT.